This T cell receptor beta chain was sequenced in a study of blood T cell repertoires in COVID-19. Only in-frame clones appear in the TCRdb table, and some are missing; sequencing was by immunoSEQ multiplex PCR. The data show over 90,000 clones, more than 70% seen once. This clonotype originated in a human donor in a cohort sampled during active COVID-19. Specimen: peripheral blood.

CDR3 sequence reads: CASSQLLAGNEQFF. The DNA for the CDR3 is TGTGCCAGCAGCCAGCTACTAGCGGGGAATGAGCAGTTCTTC. The chain has TRBV5-6 and TRBJ2-1; 10 bases are shared with TRBD2. This CDR3 has 14 amino acids. V lost 4 bases to trimming and J lost 7 bases; unmatched junction nucleotides: 5. The germline CDR1 and CDR2 sequences are SGHDT and YYEEEE.